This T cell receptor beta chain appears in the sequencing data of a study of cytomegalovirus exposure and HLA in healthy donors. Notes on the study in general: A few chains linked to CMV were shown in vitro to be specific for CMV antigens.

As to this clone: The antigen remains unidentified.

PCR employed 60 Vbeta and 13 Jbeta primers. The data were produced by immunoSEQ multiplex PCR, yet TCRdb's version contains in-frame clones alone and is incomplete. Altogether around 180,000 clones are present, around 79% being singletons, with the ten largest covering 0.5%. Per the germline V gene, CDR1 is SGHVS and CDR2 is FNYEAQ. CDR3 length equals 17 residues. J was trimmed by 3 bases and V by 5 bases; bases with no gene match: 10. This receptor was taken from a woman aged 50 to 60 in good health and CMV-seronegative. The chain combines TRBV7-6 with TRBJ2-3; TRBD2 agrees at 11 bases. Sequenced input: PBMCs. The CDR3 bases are TGTGCCAGCAGCCACCGACTAGCGGGAACAATAACAGATACGCAGTATTTT. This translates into CASSHRLAGTITDTQYF.